This T cell receptor beta chain was recorded in a study of blood T cell repertoires in COVID-19. At the level of the study: The United States, Italy and Spain were the sources of the acute and convalescent COVID-19 samples. T cells, B-cell-depleted T cells, or PBMCs supplied cDNA or gDNA.

The V end was cut by 5 bases, the J end by 0 bases, with 14 bases between. CDR1 is LGHDT and CDR2 is YNNKEL in the germline V gene (reference sequence). CDR3 length: 16 residues. As handled by the study authors: It was from reference gene primer amplification that nucleated cell counts were estimated. Assay used: immunoSEQ multiplex PCR; TCRdb lists only in-frame clones, some missing. V, J and clone size reflect that table, while D and trimming were determined from the DNA. This table has 200,000 to 250,000 clones, about 82% appearing once. Those enrolled in Seattle joined during active infection and were followed longitudinally afterward.

The sample consisted of peripheral blood. This chain connects TRBV3-1 (or the pseudogene TRBV3-2) to TRBJ2-1; maybe TRBD2 (6 bases). This receptor was taken from a man over 45 with COVID-19, enrolled during active disease. CDR3 sequence reads: CASSYRRGASYNEQFF. The CDR3 nucleotides are TGTGCCAGCAGCTACCGGCGGGGAGCCTCCTACAATGAGCAGTTCTTC.